This entry lists 2 T cell receptor beta chains sequenced from one sample in a study of OX40 agonist ivuxolimab in advanced cancers. This table comes from immunoSEQ multiplex PCR, and its TCRdb copy is limited to in-frame clones, with some not included. Of 60,000 to 85,000 clones in the sample, 80% to 95% were seen once. Material: CD4+ or CD8+ T cells sorted from blood, obtained in a trial of the OX40 agonist ivuxolimab. These TCRs come from an adult with an advanced solid tumor such as melanoma, head and neck, liver or kidney cancer.

The J gene is TRBJ2-7, the V gene TRBV11-2, with 7 bases fitting TRBD1. J was trimmed by 1 base and V by 6 bases; bases with no gene match: 9. In germline, CDR1 is SGHAT, CDR2 FQNNGV. The CDR3 loop spans 15 amino acids. CDR3 sequence: CASSNDRDPSYEQYF. The CDR3 nucleotides are TGTGCCAGCAGTAATGACAGGGACCCTTCCTACGAGCAGTACTTC.

The gene calls are TRBV7-9 and TRBJ2-7; possibly TRBD1 or TRBD2 for D (5 bases each). The germline CDR1 and CDR2 sequences are SEHNR and FQNEAQ (reference sequence). V shed 11 bases and J shed 2 bases, with 19 bases lying between them. CDR3 length: 14 residues. The DNA for the CDR3 is TGTGCCGGTCTCCGGGACGCCGGACCCTACGAGCAGTACTTC. This codes for CAGLRDAGPYEQYF.